Each of the 10 T cell receptor beta chains below was sequenced from the same sample in a study of blood T cell repertoires in COVID-19. The assay was immunoSEQ multiplex PCR, and TCRdb's table has in-frame clones only and misses some. The sample yields roughly 250,000 clones, 84% seen once. Sequencing used peripheral blood. Receptor source: a man in his fifties or sixties with acute or convalescent COVID-19.

The chain recombines TRBV5-1 with TRBJ2-7; 10 positions agree with TRBD2. The CDR3 extends over 16 amino acids. V dropped 1 base and J dropped 2; count of bases not matched to a gene: 6. Germline-derived CDR1 and CDR2 are SGHRS and YFSETQ. CDR3 in DNA: TGCGCCAGCAGCTTGTCCCCTAGCGGGAGTACCTACGAGCAGTACTTC. Its protein product is CASSLSPSGSTYEQYF.

The chain uses TRBV27 and TRBJ1-1, with D tentatively TRBD1 (6 bases). This CDR3 has 15 residues. V gave up 5 bases and J gave up 5 bases, with 18 bases separating them. Germline V gives CDR1 MNHEY, CDR2 SMNVEV (reference sequence). The chain's CDR3 is CASSINLGGFTEAFF. The CDR3 bases are TGTGCCAGCAGTATCAATCTAGGGGGTTTTACTGAAGCTTTCTTT.

The chain employs TRBV30 and TRBJ2-1; 8 bases fit TRBD1. Unmatched junction bases numbered 5, after V lost 5 bases and J lost 8 bases. The CDR3 is made up of 12 amino acids. Germline CDR1 GTSNPN, CDR2 SVGIG (reference sequence). The CDR3 protein is CAWRTGYHEQFF. The CDR3 nucleotides read TGTGCCTGGCGGACAGGGTACCATGAGCAGTTCTTC.

V and J are TRBV6-5 and TRBJ1-3; weak D call: TRBD1 (6 bases). Germline-derived CDR1 and CDR2 are MNHEY and SVGAGI. Trimming removed 4 bases at V and 3 bases at J, with 10 bases between. The CDR3 is 14 residues long. CDR3 sequence (DNA): TGTGCCAGCAGTTCAGGGGTACGTGGAAACACCATATATTTT. Its protein product is CASSSGVRGNTIYF.

The chain couples TRBV7-3 to TRBJ2-2; 10 nucleotides line up with TRBD2. The CDR3 is 20 residues long. Germline V gives CDR1 SGHTA, CDR2 FQGTGA. With V trimmed by 1 base and J by 3 bases, 14 bases remained unmatched. CDR3 amino acids: CASSLIGVEREGLYTGELFF. CDR3 nucleotides: TGTGCCAGCAGCTTAATCGGAGTCGAGCGGGAGGGCCTGTACACCGGGGAGCTGTTTTTT. The complete variable domain, with remaining parts taken from reference TRBV7-3 and TRBJ2-2, reads GAGVSQTPSNKVTEKGKYVELRCDPISGHTALYWYRQSLGQGPEFLIYFQGTGAADDSGLPNDRFFAVRPEGSVSTLKIQRTERGDSAVYLCASSLIGVEREGLYTGELFFGEGSRLTVL.

The chain employs TRBV5-1 and TRBJ1-3, with TRBD1 matching over 9 bases. The CDR3 has 15 residues. V lost 4 bases and J lost 8; bases outside the gene matches: 10. CDR1 is SGHRS, CDR2 YFSETQ, per germline. Here the CDR3 DNA reads TGCGCCAGCAGCCCCGTGGGGACAGGGAGTGACACCATATATTTT. Its translation: CASSPVGTGSDTIYF. Based on the CDR3 plus reference TRBV5-1 and TRBJ1-3, the full variable domain is KAGVTQTPRYLIKTRGQQVTLSCSPISGHRSVSWYQQTPGQGLQFLFEYFSETQRNKGNFPGRFSGRQFSNSRSEMNVSTLELGDSALYLCASSPVGTGSDTIYFGEGSWLTVV.

In its sample, this clone was seen once. The chain recombines TRBV5-1 with TRBJ1-3; 8 bases are a match to TRBD1. Germline V gene lookup returns CDR1 SGHRS and CDR2 YFSETQ. The J segment lost 0 bases and the V segment lost 4 bases, leaving 6 bases of the junction unmatched. The CDR3 consists of 16 residues. The CDR3 sequence is CASSETGAFSGNTIYF. In nucleotides, the CDR3 is TGCGCCAGCAGCGAGACAGGGGCCTTCTCTGGAAACACCATATATTTT.

The chain has TRBV5-1 and TRBJ2-7, with 7 bases that match TRBD1. The V and J ends lost 3 bases and 0 bases, in that order; junction bases with no gene match: 9. CDR3 length: 16 amino acids. The germline V gene has CDR1 SGHRS and CDR2 YFSETQ. The CDR3 is CASSSSFGDSSYEQYF. CDR3 nucleotides: TGCGCCAGCAGCTCATCCTTCGGGGACAGCTCCTACGAGCAGTACTTC.

For the CDR3, the DNA is TGTGCCAGCTCTTCCCCCCGGGCCTACGAGCAGTACTTC. It translates to CASSSPRAYEQYF. The chain carries TRBV18 and TRBJ2-7; D not resolved. V was trimmed by 6 bases and J by 2 bases, leaving 11 bases between them. Germline V CDR1 and CDR2: KGHSH, LQKENI. This CDR3 has 13 amino acids. Filled out from reference TRBV18 and TRBJ2-7, the complete variable domain reads NAGVMQNPRHLVRRRGQEARLRCSPMKGHSHVYWYRQLPEEGLKFMVYLQKENIIDESGMPKERFSAEFPKEGPSILRIQQVVRGDSAAYFCASSSPRAYEQYFGPGTRLTVT.

The rearrangement uses TRBV18 and TRBJ1-4, with D possibly being TRBD1 (5 bases). Looked up from germline, CDR1 is KGHSH and CDR2 is LQKENI. The CDR3 has 17 amino acids. V was trimmed by 4 bases and J by 7 bases, leaving 22 bases between them. The CDR3 DNA reads TGTGCCAGCTCACAAATTGCTCCAGGATGGGGCGGTGAAAAACTGTTTTTT. Its protein is CASSQIAPGWGGEKLFF.